This T cell receptor (beta chain) was sequenced in a study of OX40 agonist ivuxolimab in advanced cancers. Across the whole study: One patient with hepatocellular carcinoma and two with cutaneous melanoma, three in all, had partial responses.

Measured with immunoSEQ multiplex PCR; TCRdb has only the in-frame clones, and not every one. This table holds about 130,000 clones, 90% found once. A remark on this clone: Its target is unknown.

Study-wide results and limits: With doses of 0.1-3.0 mg/kg, partial responders showed among the lowest clonal expansion. Determination of antigen specificity was not performed for the expanded peripheral T cells.

With 3 bases removed from V and 2 bases from J, the gap between germline ends came to 13 bases. Germline values: CDR1 SGHTA, CDR2 FQGNSA. The CDR3 extends over 15 amino acids. The chain carries TRBV7-2 and TRBJ2-5, with D possibly TRBD1 on 6 matching bases. The source material was CD4+ or CD8+ T cells sorted from blood, sampled in a trial of the OX40 agonist ivuxolimab. This sequence originates from an adult with an advanced solid tumor such as melanoma, head and neck, liver or kidney cancer. CDR3 nucleotides: TGTGCCAGCAGCTTTCAGGGGAACTCGCAAGAGACCCAGTACTTC. It is translated as CASSFQGNSQETQYF.